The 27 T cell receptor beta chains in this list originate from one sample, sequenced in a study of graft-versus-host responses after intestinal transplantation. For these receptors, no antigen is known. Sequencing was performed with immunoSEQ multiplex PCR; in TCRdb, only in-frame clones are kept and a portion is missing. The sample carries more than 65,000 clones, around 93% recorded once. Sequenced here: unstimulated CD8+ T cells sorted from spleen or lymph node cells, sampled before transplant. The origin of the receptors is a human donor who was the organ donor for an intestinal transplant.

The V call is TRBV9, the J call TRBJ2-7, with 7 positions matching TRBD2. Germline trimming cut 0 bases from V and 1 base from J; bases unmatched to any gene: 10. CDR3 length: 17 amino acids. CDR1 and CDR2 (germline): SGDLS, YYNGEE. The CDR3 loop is CASSVDGNGRPSYEQYF. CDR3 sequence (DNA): TGTGCCAGCAGCGTAGACGGTAACGGGAGGCCATCCTACGAGCAGTACTTC.

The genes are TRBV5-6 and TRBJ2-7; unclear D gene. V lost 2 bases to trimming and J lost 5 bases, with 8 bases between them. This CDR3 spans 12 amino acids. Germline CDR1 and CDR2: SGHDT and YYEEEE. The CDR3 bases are TGTGCCAGCAGCTTAATCATAAACGAGCAGTACTTC. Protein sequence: CASSLIINEQYF.

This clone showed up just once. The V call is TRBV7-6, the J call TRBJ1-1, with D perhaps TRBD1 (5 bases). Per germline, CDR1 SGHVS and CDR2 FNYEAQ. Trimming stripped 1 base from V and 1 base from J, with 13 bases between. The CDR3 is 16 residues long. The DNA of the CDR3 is TGTGCCAGCAGCTTAGTTACGGGGCAGGGGAACACTGAAGCTTTCTTT. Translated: CASSLVTGQGNTEAFF.

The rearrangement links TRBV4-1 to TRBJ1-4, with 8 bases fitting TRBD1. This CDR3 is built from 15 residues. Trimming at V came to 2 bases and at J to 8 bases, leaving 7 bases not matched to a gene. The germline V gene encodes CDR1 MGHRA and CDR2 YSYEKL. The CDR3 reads CASSQSDRGGEKLFF. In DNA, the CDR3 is TGCGCCAGCAGCCAATCCGACAGGGGCGGCGAAAAACTGTTTTTT.

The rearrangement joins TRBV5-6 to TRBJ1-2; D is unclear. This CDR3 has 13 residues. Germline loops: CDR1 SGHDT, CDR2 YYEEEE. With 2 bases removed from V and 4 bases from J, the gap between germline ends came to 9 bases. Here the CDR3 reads CASSFGGSYGYTF. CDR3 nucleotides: TGTGCCAGCAGCTTCGGCGGGAGCTATGGCTACACCTTC.

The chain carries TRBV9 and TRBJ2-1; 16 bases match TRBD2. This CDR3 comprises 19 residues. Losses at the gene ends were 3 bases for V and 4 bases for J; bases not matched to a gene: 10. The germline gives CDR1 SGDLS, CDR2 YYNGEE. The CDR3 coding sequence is TGTGCCAGCAGCGCGAAGGGACTAGCGGGAGGGCCCTCGTACAATGAGCAGTTCTTC. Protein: CASSAKGLAGGPSYNEQFF.

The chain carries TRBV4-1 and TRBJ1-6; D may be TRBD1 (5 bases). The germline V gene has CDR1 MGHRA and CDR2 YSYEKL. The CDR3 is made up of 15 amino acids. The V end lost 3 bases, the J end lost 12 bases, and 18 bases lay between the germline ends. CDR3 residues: CASSQGRTSGVPLHF. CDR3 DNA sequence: TGCGCCAGCAGCCAGGGACGGACCTCCGGGGTACCCCTCCACTTT.

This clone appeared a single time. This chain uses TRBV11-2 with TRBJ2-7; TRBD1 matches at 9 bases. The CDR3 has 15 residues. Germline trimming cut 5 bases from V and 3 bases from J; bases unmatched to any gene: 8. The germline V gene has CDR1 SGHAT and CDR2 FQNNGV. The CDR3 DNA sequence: TGTGCCAGCAGCGATCGCGGGACAGGGATCTACGAGCAGTACTTC. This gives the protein CASSDRGTGIYEQYF.

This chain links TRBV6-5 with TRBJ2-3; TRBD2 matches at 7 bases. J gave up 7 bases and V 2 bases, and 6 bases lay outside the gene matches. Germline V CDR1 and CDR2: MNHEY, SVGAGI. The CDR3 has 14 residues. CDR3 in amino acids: CASSYGRESNTQYF. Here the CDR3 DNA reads TGTGCCAGCAGTTACGGGCGGGAGTCAAATACGCAGTATTTT.

The CDR3 sequence is CASSLVFGTGVEQYF. CDR3 nucleotide sequence: TGTGCCAGCAGCTTAGTCTTCGGGACAGGAGTTGAGCAGTACTTC. The J gene is TRBJ2-7, the V gene TRBV11-2; 8 bases are a match to TRBD1. After removal of 1 base from V and 7 bases from J, the junction contained 9 bases not matched to a gene. CDR1 and CDR2 (germline): SGHAT, FQNNGV. This CDR3 has 15 amino acids.

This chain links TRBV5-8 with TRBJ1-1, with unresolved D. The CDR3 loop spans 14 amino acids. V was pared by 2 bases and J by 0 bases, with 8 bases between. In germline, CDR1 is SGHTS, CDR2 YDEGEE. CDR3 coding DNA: TGTGCCAGCAGCTTCCGGGATCTGAACACTGAAGCTTTCTTT. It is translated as CASSFRDLNTEAFF.

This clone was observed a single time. CDR3 sequence: CASSLIDRDEQYF. In nucleotides, the CDR3 is TGTGCCAGCAGCCTAATCGACAGGGACGAGCAGTACTTC. The chain carries TRBV6-5 and TRBJ2-7, with 7 nucleotides matching TRBD1. This CDR3 spans 13 amino acids. V lost 6 bases and J lost 5; bases outside the gene matches: 7. Germline-derived CDR1 and CDR2 are MNHEY and SVGAGI.

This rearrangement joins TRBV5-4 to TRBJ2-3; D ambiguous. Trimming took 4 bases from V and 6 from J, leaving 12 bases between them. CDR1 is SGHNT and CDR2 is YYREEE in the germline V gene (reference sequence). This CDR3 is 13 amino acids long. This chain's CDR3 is CASSPALSDTQYF. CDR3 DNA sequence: TGTGCCAGCAGCCCGGCACTGTCTGATACGCAGTATTTT.

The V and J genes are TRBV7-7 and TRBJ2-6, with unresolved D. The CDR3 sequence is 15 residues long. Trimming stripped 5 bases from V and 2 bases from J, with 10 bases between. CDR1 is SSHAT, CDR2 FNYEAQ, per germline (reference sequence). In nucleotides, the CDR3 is TGTGCCAGCAGCATGAGTGGGGCTGGGGCCAACGTCCTGACTTTC. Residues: CASSMSGAGANVLTF.

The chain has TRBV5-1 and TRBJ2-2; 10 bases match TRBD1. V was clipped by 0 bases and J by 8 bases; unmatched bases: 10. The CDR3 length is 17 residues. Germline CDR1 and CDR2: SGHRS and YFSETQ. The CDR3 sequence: CASSLVSTGTGVGELFF. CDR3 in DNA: TGCGCCAGCAGCTTGGTTTCGACCGGGACAGGGGTTGGGGAGCTGTTTTTT.

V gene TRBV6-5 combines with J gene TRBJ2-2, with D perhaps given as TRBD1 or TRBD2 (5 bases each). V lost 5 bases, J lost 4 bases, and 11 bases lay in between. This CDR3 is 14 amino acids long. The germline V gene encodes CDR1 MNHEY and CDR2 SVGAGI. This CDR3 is CASSLWGPTGELFF. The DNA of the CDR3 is TGTGCCAGCAGTCTCTGGGGACCCACCGGGGAGCTGTTTTTT.

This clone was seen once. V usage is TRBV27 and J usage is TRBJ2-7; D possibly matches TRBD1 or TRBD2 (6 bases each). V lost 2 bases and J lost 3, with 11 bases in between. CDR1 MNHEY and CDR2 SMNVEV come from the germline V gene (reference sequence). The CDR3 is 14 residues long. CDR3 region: CASSLEGGLYEQYF. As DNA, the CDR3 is TGTGCCAGCAGTTTAGAGGGGGGCCTCTACGAGCAGTACTTC.

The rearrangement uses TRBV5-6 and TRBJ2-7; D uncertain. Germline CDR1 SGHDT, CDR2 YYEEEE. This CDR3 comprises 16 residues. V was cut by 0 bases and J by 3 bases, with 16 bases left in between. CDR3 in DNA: TGTGCCAGCAGCTTGGCCGGGCTATTCGGCTACTACGAGCAGTACTTC. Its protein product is CASSLAGLFGYYEQYF.

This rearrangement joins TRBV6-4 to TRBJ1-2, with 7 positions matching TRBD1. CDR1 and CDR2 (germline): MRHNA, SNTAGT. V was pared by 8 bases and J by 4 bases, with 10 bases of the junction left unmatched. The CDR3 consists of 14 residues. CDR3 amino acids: CASLQGDSLYGYTF. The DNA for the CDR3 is TGTGCCAGCCTTCAGGGGGACTCTCTCTATGGCTACACCTTC.

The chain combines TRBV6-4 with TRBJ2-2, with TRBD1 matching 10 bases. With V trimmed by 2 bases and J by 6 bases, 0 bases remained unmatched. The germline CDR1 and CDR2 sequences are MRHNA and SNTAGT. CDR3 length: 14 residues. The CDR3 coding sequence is TGTGCCAGCAGTGACGGACAGGGGGCCGGGGAGCTGTTTTTT. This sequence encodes CASSDGQGAGELFF.

The CDR3 DNA reads TGTGCCAGCAGCCGGACAGGGGTGTACACTGAAGCTTTCTTT. It yields the protein CASSRTGVYTEAFF. This chain links TRBV7-9 with TRBJ1-1; 9 nucleotides agree with TRBD1. From germline, CDR1 is SEHNR and CDR2 FQNEAQ (reference sequence). With 5 bases clipped from V and 3 bases from J, the junction kept 4 bases outside the gene matches. The CDR3 totals 14 residues.

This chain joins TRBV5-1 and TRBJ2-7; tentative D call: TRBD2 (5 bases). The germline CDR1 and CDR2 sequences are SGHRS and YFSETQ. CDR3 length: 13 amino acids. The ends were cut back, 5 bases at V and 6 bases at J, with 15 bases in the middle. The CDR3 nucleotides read TGCGCCAGCAGTTTCGGGGATTCGAGCGAGCAGTACTTC. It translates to CASSFGDSSEQYF.

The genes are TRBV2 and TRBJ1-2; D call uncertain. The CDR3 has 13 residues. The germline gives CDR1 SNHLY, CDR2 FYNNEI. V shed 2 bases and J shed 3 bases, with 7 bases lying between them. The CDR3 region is CASSELAYYGYTF. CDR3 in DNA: TGTGCCAGCAGTGAATTGGCTTACTATGGCTACACCTTC.

CDR3 residues: CASSQVPPGGQMNTEAFF. DNA of the CDR3: TGCGCCAGCAGCCAAGTCCCGCCAGGGGGCCAAATGAACACTGAAGCTTTCTTT. V is TRBV4-1 and J is TRBJ1-1; 8 nucleotides agree with TRBD1. V was clipped by 1 base and J by 0 bases; unmatched bases: 10. Germline CDR1 and CDR2: MGHRA and YSYEKL. This CDR3 region has 18 residues.

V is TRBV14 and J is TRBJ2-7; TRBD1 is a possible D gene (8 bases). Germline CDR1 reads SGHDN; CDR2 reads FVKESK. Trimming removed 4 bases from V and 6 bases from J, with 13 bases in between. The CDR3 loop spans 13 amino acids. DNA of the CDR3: TGTGCCAGCAGCCCACAGGGGGGGCCCGAGCAGTACTTC. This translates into CASSPQGGPEQYF.

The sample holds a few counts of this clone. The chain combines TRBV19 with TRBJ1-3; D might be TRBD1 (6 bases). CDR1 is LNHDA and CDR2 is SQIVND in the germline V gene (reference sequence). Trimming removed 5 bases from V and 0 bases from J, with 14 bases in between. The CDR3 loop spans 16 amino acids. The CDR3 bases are TGTGCCAGTAGTCTATCAGGGGATCCCTCTGGAAACACCATATATTTT. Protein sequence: CASSLSGDPSGNTIYF.

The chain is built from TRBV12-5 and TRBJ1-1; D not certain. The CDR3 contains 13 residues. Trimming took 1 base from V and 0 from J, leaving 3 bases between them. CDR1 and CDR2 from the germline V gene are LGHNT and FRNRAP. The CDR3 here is CASGLAVNTEAFF. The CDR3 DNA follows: TGTGCTAGTGGTTTGGCGGTGAACACTGAAGCTTTCTTT.